The next 28 T cell receptor beta chains were all read from a single sample in a study of OX40 agonist ivuxolimab in advanced cancers. Repertoires were generated with immunoSEQ multiplex PCR, while TCRdb's copy carries only in-frame clones and drops some. The sample includes some 80,000 clones, over 70% of them seen just once. The sample in question was CD4+ or CD8+ T cells sorted from blood, obtained in a trial of the OX40 agonist ivuxolimab. These receptors all come from an adult with an advanced solid tumor such as melanoma, head and neck, liver or kidney cancer.

The chain joins TRBV5-4 to TRBJ1-4; 7 positions agree with TRBD1. V dropped 4 bases and J dropped 4; count of bases not matched to a gene: 4. This CDR3 is built from 14 residues. Germline CDR1 SGHNT, CDR2 YYREEE (reference sequence). CDR3 coding DNA: TGTGCCAGCAGCGGGGACAGTTATAATGAAAAACTGTTTTTT. Protein sequence: CASSGDSYNEKLFF.

The rearrangement joins TRBV7-2 to TRBJ1-3, with a tentative D call TRBD1 (6 bases). Per the germline V gene, CDR1 is SGHTA and CDR2 is FQGNSA. Trimming removed 1 base from V and 4 bases from J, with 14 bases in between. The CDR3 runs 16 residues. CDR3 in DNA: TGTGCCAGCAGCTTAGAACAGGGAGCAACGGGAAACACCATATATTTT. Amino acid sequence: CASSLEQGATGNTIYF.

V usage is TRBV7-2 and J usage is TRBJ2-7; the match to TRBD1 covers 7 bases. The V segment lost 5 bases and the J segment 3 bases; nucleotides outside the gene matches: 4. The germline CDR1 and CDR2 sequences are SGHTA and FQGNSA. There are 13 residues in the CDR3. The DNA of the CDR3 is TGTGCCAGCAGCGTCGGGACAGACTACGAGCAGTACTTC. As protein: CASSVGTDYEQYF.

The chain uses TRBV6-4 and TRBJ2-2; D is uncertain. The CDR3 is made up of 13 amino acids. V lost 7 bases to trimming and J lost 5 bases, with 11 bases between them. CDR1 and CDR2 from the germline V gene are MRHNA and SNTAGT. The CDR3 DNA follows: TGTGCCAGCACCCTTTGCGTAACCGGGGAGCTGTTTTTT. Protein product: CASTLCVTGELFF.

This chain joins TRBV5-1 and TRBJ2-3; 7 bases are shared with TRBD2. The ends lost 0 bases at V and 1 base at J; junction bases unmatched: 5. This CDR3 has 16 amino acids. Germline V gene sequence: CDR1 SGHRS, CDR2 YFSETQ. This chain's CDR3 is CASSLAALAGTDTQYF. Here the CDR3 DNA reads TGCGCCAGCAGCTTGGCCGCTCTAGCGGGCACAGATACGCAGTATTTT.

The chain links TRBV9 to TRBJ2-7; the D call may be TRBD1 or TRBD2 (5 bases each). V was cut by 0 bases and J by 3 bases, with 16 bases left in between. This CDR3 has 16 amino acids. Germline V gene lookup returns CDR1 SGDLS and CDR2 YYNGEE. The chain's CDR3 is CASSVATGQIGYEQYF. Written as DNA, the CDR3 is TGTGCCAGCAGCGTAGCTACGGGGCAGATTGGCTACGAGCAGTACTTC.

The chain employs TRBV18 and TRBJ1-2; TRBD1 matches 12 bases. The CDR3 runs to 15 residues. Germline-derived CDR1 and CDR2 are KGHSH and LQKENI. V was pared by 3 bases and J by 4 bases, with 3 bases of the junction left unmatched. This chain's CDR3 is CASSPSGQGAYGYTF. The CDR3 DNA follows: TGTGCCAGCTCACCCTCGGGACAGGGGGCCTATGGCTACACCTTC.

Only one count was recorded for this clone. The chain is built from TRBV29-1 and TRBJ2-3; TRBD1 is a possible D gene (5 bases). The CDR3 has 15 amino acids. CDR1 and CDR2 (germline): SQVTM, ANQGSEA. Trimming removed 7 bases at V and 5 bases at J, with 22 bases between. CDR3 loop: CSASPQGSGIDTQYF. CDR3 DNA sequence: TGCAGCGCTTCCCCTCAGGGATCTGGCATAGATACGCAGTATTTT.

The sample holds one count of this clone. The V gene is TRBV5-1, the J gene TRBJ2-5, with D possibly being TRBD1 (6 bases). The length of the CDR3 is 14 residues. Per the germline V gene, CDR1 is SGHRS and CDR2 is YFSETQ. The V end was cut by 4 bases, the J end by 2 bases, with 12 bases between. Here the CDR3 DNA reads TGCGCCAGCAGCCCCGGGGACATGCAAGAGACCCAGTACTTC. Amino acids: CASSPGDMQETQYF.

This sequence joins TRBV6-6 and TRBJ1-5; tentatively, D is TRBD1 (5 bases). The V gene lost 6 bases and the J gene lost 8 bases, with 11 bases spanning the gap. The CDR3 covers 12 residues. Germline assignment: CDR1 MNHNY and CDR2 SVGAGI (reference sequence). CDR3 in DNA: TGTGCCAGCAGAAAGCTCAGGGAGCCCCAGCATTTT. It encodes CASRKLREPQHF.

The chain has TRBV30 and TRBJ2-1, with TRBD2 as a possible D gene (6 bases). Trimming cost V 2 bases and J 6 bases, with 17 bases left between them. The V gene's germline CDR1 is GTSNPN and CDR2 SVGIG (reference sequence). The CDR3 is 15 amino acids. The CDR3 DNA sequence: TGTGCCTGGAGTAAGGGACTTAGCTCCCTCAATGAGCAGTTCTTC. This gives the protein CAWSKGLSSLNEQFF.

The gene calls are TRBV5-1 and TRBJ2-5; D not certain. The CDR3 has 15 residues. The germline V gene encodes CDR1 SGHRS and CDR2 YFSETQ. Trimming pared 1 base from V and 5 bases from J, leaving 15 bases between. The CDR3 protein is CASSLYLGMEETQYF. The CDR3 DNA sequence: TGCGCCAGCAGCTTGTATCTGGGAATGGAGGAGACCCAGTACTTC.

V and J are TRBV5-4 and TRBJ2-3; no clear D. The CDR3 is 17 residues long. Germline CDR1 is SGHNT and CDR2 is YYREEE (reference sequence). The V gene lost 0 bases and the J gene lost 2 bases, with 16 bases spanning the gap. CDR3 residues: CASSLGPYSGYTDTQYF. Written as DNA, the CDR3 is TGTGCCAGCAGCTTGGGTCCGTACTCCGGATACACAGATACGCAGTATTTT.

This clone was counted between two and nine times. The J gene is TRBJ2-5, the V gene TRBV30; D gene ambiguous. CDR3 length: 13 amino acids. The ends were cut back, 0 bases at V and 1 base at J, with 6 bases in the middle. Germline V gene lookup returns CDR1 GTSNPN and CDR2 SVGIG (reference sequence). DNA of the CDR3: TGTGCCTGGAGTGTCGGAGCCCAAGAGACCCAGTACTTC. This sequence encodes CAWSVGAQETQYF.

J is TRBJ1-1 and V is TRBV27; unclear D gene. The V and J ends lost 2 bases and 0 bases respectively, with 13 bases between them. Germline CDR1 is MNHEY and CDR2 is SMNVEV (reference sequence). The CDR3 extends over 16 amino acids. CDR3 in amino acids: CASSLGGYQMNTEAFF. The CDR3 coding sequence is TGTGCCAGCAGTTTAGGCGGCTACCAAATGAACACTGAAGCTTTCTTT.

CDR3 sequence: CASSRTPVVDTQYF. DNA for the CDR3: TGTGCCAGCAGCCGGACCCCTGTTGTAGATACGCAGTATTTT. The rearrangement uses TRBV7-3 and TRBJ2-3, with D unresolved. The V end lost 5 bases, the J end lost 5 bases, and 14 bases lay between the germline ends. CDR3 length: 14 amino acids. The V gene's germline CDR1 is SGHTA and CDR2 FQGTGA.

The CDR3 region is CAWSAFTNYGYTF. The CDR3 DNA follows: TGTGCCTGGAGTGCTTTTACTAACTATGGCTACACCTTC. The chain has TRBV30 and TRBJ1-2; D is undetermined. This CDR3 has 13 amino acids. V lost 1 base and J 0 bases, leaving 6 bases between the germline ends. Per germline, CDR1 GTSNPN and CDR2 SVGIG (reference sequence).

The genes are TRBV2 and TRBJ2-2, with TRBD2 matching 7 bases. The CDR3 runs to 15 residues. Germline CDR1 is SNHLY and CDR2 is FYNNEI. The ends lost 5 bases at V and 2 bases at J; junction bases unmatched: 5. CDR3 coding DNA: TGTGCCAGCAGTCTGGGGAGGGGAAACACCGGGGAGCTGTTTTTT. Protein: CASSLGRGNTGELFF.

The CDR3, as DNA: TGTGCCAGCAGCTTAAAGGGGGTGGGTCAGCCCCAGCATTTT. Protein product: CASSLKGVGQPQHF. The rearrangement uses TRBV5-6 and TRBJ1-5, with D maybe TRBD1 (6 bases). The CDR3 sequence is 14 residues long. Germline V gene sequence: CDR1 SGHDT, CDR2 YYEEEE. V gave up 2 bases and J gave up 6 bases, with 12 bases separating them.

The CDR3 DNA sequence: TGCGCCAGCAGTCAATCGGACAGAACCGCAACTAATGAAAAACTGTTTTTT. As protein: CASSQSDRTATNEKLFF. The chain uses TRBV23-1 and TRBJ1-4; a weak D match, TRBD1 (6 bases). TRBV23-1 qualifies as an ORF whose function is uncertain. This CDR3 is 17 amino acids long. Trimming shortened V by 0 bases and J by 0 bases, and 11 bases separated the two germline ends.

The chain has TRBV6-6 and TRBJ2-3; tentatively, D is TRBD2 (6 bases). The CDR3 has 14 residues. CDR1 and CDR2 from the germline V gene are MNHNY and SVGAGI (reference sequence). The ends were cut back, 6 bases at V and 1 base at J, with 11 bases in the middle. CDR3 sequence reads: CASREGLRTDTQYF. DNA for the CDR3: TGTGCCAGCAGGGAGGGACTTCGCACAGATACGCAGTATTTT.

This clone came up once. The CDR3 loop reads CASSSYRGNNEQFF. The CDR3 bases are TGTGCCAGCAGCTCCTACAGGGGAAACAATGAGCAGTTCTTC. This chain joins TRBV5-5 and TRBJ2-1, with 7 bases fitting TRBD1. V was clipped by 3 bases and J by 5 bases; unmatched bases: 5. The CDR3 extends over 14 amino acids. Germline lookup yields CDR1 SGHKS and CDR2 YYEKEE (reference sequence).

The chain has TRBV9 and TRBJ2-6; D is tentatively TRBD1 or TRBD2 (6 bases each). CDR1 is SGDLS and CDR2 is YYNGEE in the germline V gene. The CDR3 covers 18 residues. Trimming shortened V by 0 bases and J by 0 bases, and 13 bases separated the two germline ends. This chain's CDR3 is CASSVGTGRPSGANVLTF. The CDR3 nucleotides are TGTGCCAGCAGCGTAGGAACAGGGAGGCCCTCTGGGGCCAACGTCCTGACTTTC.

This clone has more than one count but fewer than ten. The chain has TRBV29-1 and TRBJ2-3; 7 bases are a match to TRBD1. V dropped 3 bases and J dropped 5; count of bases not matched to a gene: 5. The CDR3 sequence is 13 residues long. CDR1 and CDR2 (germline): SQVTM, ANQGSEA. The CDR3 DNA is TGCAGCGTTGAGGAGACAGGGCAAGATACGCAGTATTTT. Translation gives CSVEETGQDTQYF.

The chain carries TRBV30 and TRBJ2-3; 14 nucleotides align to TRBD2. The junction had 1 base not matched to a gene; V was cut back by 4 bases and J by 1 base. CDR3 size: 15 residues. Germline-derived CDR1 and CDR2 are GTSNPN and SVGIG (reference sequence). The CDR3: CAWMGLAGGTDTQYF. CDR3 in DNA: TGTGCCTGGATGGGACTAGCGGGGGGCACAGATACGCAGTATTTT.

This chain connects TRBV19 to TRBJ2-7, with a possible D match to TRBD1 (5 bases). Per the germline V gene, CDR1 is LNHDA and CDR2 is SQIVND (reference sequence). The CDR3 consists of 13 residues. V was cut by 2 bases and J by 6 bases, with 11 bases left in between. The CDR3 sequence: CASSIRGLGEQYF. The CDR3 nucleotides read TGTGCCAGTAGTATAAGGGGTTTGGGCGAGCAGTACTTC. The whole variable domain, filled in from reference TRBV19 and TRBJ2-7, reads DGGITQSPKYLFRKEGQNVTLSCEQNLNHDAMYWYRQDPGQGLRLIYYSQIVNDFQKGDIAEGYSVSREKKESFPLTVTSAQKNPTAFYLCASSIRGLGEQYFGPGTRLTVT.

The V gene is TRBV25-1, the J gene TRBJ1-1; D is perhaps TRBD1 (6 bases). The germline gives CDR1 MGHDK, CDR2 SYGVNS. CDR3 length: 14 residues. V was clipped by 5 bases and J by 1 base, with 11 bases between them. The CDR3 coding sequence is TGTGCCAGCAGTTTCACAGGGTCGAACACTGAAGCTTTCTTT. Translation gives CASSFTGSNTEAFF.

The chain uses TRBV6-6 and TRBJ2-4, with D perhaps TRBD2 (6 bases). In germline, CDR1 is MNHNY, CDR2 SVGAGI (reference sequence). The V gene lost 5 bases and the J gene lost 7 bases, with 15 bases spanning the gap. There are 14 residues in the CDR3. The CDR3 DNA reads as TGTGCCAGCAGTCGGGACTCGGGGATGAACATTCAGTACTTC. This encodes CASSRDSGMNIQYF.